Included here is one T cell receptor beta chain sequence, with context. The target antigen is unknown. As the CDR3 is not closed by the conserved phenylalanine or tryptophan, this likely results from a read error. This sample stems from a study of T-cell reconstitution after alpha-beta-depleted transplantation in children. V gave up 0 bases and J gave up 2 bases, with 9 bases separating them. The length of the CDR3 is 15 residues. Germline V gene lookup returns CDR1 SGHDT and CDR2 YYEEEE. Unique molecular identifiers were built into the TCRbeta library. TCRdb independently ran MiXCR on the PCR reads; one entry per CDR3 protein. The sample gives hundreds of thousands of distinct CDR3 sequences, under 15% of which show up once; 2% to 2.5% is in the top ten. General observations from the study: Several hundred graft clones that had expanded were reportedly the source of alpha-beta T cells about two months after transplant.

The sequencing here drew on PBMCs, mostly from graft donor cells, taken 360 days after TCRalphabeta/CD19-depleted stem cell transplant. The receptor was isolated from a male patient aged 10 to 17 who had a stem cell transplant for acute myeloid leukemia, so the T cells may come from the graft donor. This chain joins TRBV5-6 and TRBJ1-3; D not certain. CDR3 sequence: CASSLGGFPGNTIYY. The CDR3 DNA sequence: TGTGCCAGCAGCTTGGGGGGTTTCCCTGGAAACACCATATATTAT.